Given below is one T cell receptor (beta chain) in context. This sample is drawn from a study of blood T cell repertoires in COVID-19. For the study at large: Sample material is recorded as cDNA or gDNA derived from T cells, B-cell-depleted T cells, or PBMCs.

The V gene's germline CDR1 is SNHLY and CDR2 FYNNEI. The CDR3 totals 15 residues. With 4 bases removed from V and 2 bases from J, the gap between germline ends came to 13 bases. Clones were read by immunoSEQ multiplex PCR, and TCRdb kept only the in-frame ones, dropping some. The sample has 350,000 or so clones, 88% seen once. Clinical history as reported by participants underpinned cohort assignment. Input material: PBMCs or T cells enriched from blood (not recorded which). The receptor comes from a woman between 25 and 40 years old who had been exposed to COVID-19. The chain combines TRBV2 with TRBJ2-3; possible D gene TRBD1, 6 bases. The CDR3 nucleotides read TGTGCCAGCAGTGGCGCCAGGGGAATCACAGATACGCAGTATTTT. Translating gives CASSGARGITDTQYF.